This T cell receptor beta chain was sequenced for a study of blood T cells in healthy people across ages. The wider study: Roughly one uniquely barcoded beta molecule per two T cells was captured.

Regarding the study as a whole: Researchers said unsorted PBMCs prevented a conclusive naive versus antigen-experienced comparison. In older individuals, TCR beta diversity per million T cells was lower, falling roughly linearly with age.

This CDR3 region has 13 residues. In germline, CDR1 is DFQATT, CDR2 SNEGSKA (reference sequence). The V end was cut by 6 bases, the J end by 2 bases, with 14 bases between. PCR was performed a second time for about 7 to 11 cycles using a sample-barcoded 5' primer and a J-beta primer mix. All samples gave at least 2.5 million CDR3-containing paired-end reads. TCRdb reanalysed the 5' RACE reads using MiXCR and keeps one entry per CDR3 protein. The sample carries 380,000 or so distinct CDR3 sequences, roughly half recorded once. Notes on this clonotype: What it binds is unknown.

Sequenced material: blood. The rearrangement uses TRBV20-1 and TRBJ2-7; TRBD1 might be the D (6 bases). The TCR comes from a man in his sixties in good health. CDR3 residues: CSASDRTPYEQYF. CDR3 coding DNA: TGCAGTGCATCGGACAGAACGCCCTACGAGCAGTACTTC.